A selection of T cell receptor beta chains follows, all from one sample in a study of T cell responses to AZD1222 COVID-19 vaccine. Sequencing was performed with immunoSEQ multiplex PCR; in TCRdb, only in-frame clones are kept and a portion is missing. The data show roughly 70,000 clones, about 89% seen once. This sample comprised peripheral blood, obtained 28 days after the second dose of the MenACWY control vaccine. These receptors were collected from an adult who received the MenACWY meningococcal vaccine as a control. Each CDR3 is given with its conserved first and last residue. D genes are given only for firm matches. Expanded clones get a size class; other rows say once, few or many, or leave the size out.

d_call: .
j_call: TRBJ1-6
clone_size: once
v_call: TRBV11-2
cdr3_nt: TGTGCCAGCAGCGCGTGGGACGAGGAGAATTCACCCCTCCACTTT
cdr3_aa: CASSAWDEENSPLHF

d_call: TRBD1
j_call: TRBJ2-1
clone_size: .
v_call: TRBV2
cdr3_nt: TGTGCCAGCAGGCCCACAGGGGGCGGTGAGCAGTTCTTC
cdr3_aa: CASRPTGGGEQFF

d_call: .
j_call: TRBJ1-2
clone_size: .
v_call: TRBV2
cdr3_nt: TGTGCCAGCGCAGGGCAGGCTCTCGCAGGCTATGGCTACACCTTC
cdr3_aa: CASAGQALAGYGYTF

d_call: .
j_call: TRBJ1-2
clone_size: .
v_call: TRBV14
cdr3_nt: TGTGCCAGCAGCCCAGGACAGTCCTATGGCTACACCTTC
cdr3_aa: CASSPGQSYGYTF

d_call: TRBD2
j_call: TRBJ2-7
clone_size: .
v_call: TRBV4-1
cdr3_nt: TGCGCCAGCAGCCAGTCCTACGGGGGGATTCCGACCTACGAGCAGTACTTC
cdr3_aa: CASSQSYGGIPTYEQYF

d_call: .
j_call: TRBJ2-1
clone_size: .
v_call: TRBV5-1
cdr3_nt: TGCGCCAGCAGCTCCTCCCAAACAGGGATCGATGAGCAGTTCTTC
cdr3_aa: CASSSSQTGIDEQFF

d_call: .
j_call: TRBJ1-1
clone_size: .
v_call: TRBV7-9
cdr3_nt: TGTGCCAGCAGCCCCCCGCGGGGATTACCTGAAGCTTTCTTT
cdr3_aa: CASSPPRGLPEAFF

d_call: .
j_call: TRBJ1-2
clone_size: .
v_call: TRBV4-1
cdr3_nt: TGCGCCAGCAGCCATACGGGGGGGGACTCAAAAGGTGGCTACACCTTC
cdr3_aa: CASSHTGGDSKGGYTF

d_call: TRBD1
j_call: TRBJ1-3
clone_size: medium-sized
v_call: TRBV5-4
cdr3_nt: TGTGCCAGCAGCTTGGCCTCCGGGACAGGAATTGGAAACACCATATATTTT
cdr3_aa: CASSLASGTGIGNTIYF

d_call: TRBD1
j_call: TRBJ2-1
clone_size: .
v_call: TRBV5-4
cdr3_nt: TGTGCCAGCAGTACACAGGGGGACTACAATGAGCAGTTCTTC
cdr3_aa: CASSTQGDYNEQFF

d_call: .
j_call: TRBJ2-2
clone_size: .
v_call: TRBV25-1
cdr3_nt: TGTGCCAGCAGTGAAGGGCGGGCGACAGCGAAGCACGGGGAGCTGTTTTTT
cdr3_aa: CASSEGRATAKHGELFF

d_call: .
j_call: TRBJ1-1
clone_size: .
v_call: TRBV7-8
cdr3_nt: TGTGCCAGCAGCCCACCGGGTTGGGAAGCTTTCTTT
cdr3_aa: CASSPPGWEAFF

d_call: .
j_call: TRBJ1-5
clone_size: .
v_call: TRBV4-2
cdr3_nt: TGTGCCAGCAGCCAAGAAGGTCGGGCAGGGAAGCTTGGCAATCAGCCCCAGCATTTT
cdr3_aa: CASSQEGRAGKLGNQPQHF

d_call: .
j_call: TRBJ2-7
clone_size: .
v_call: TRBV7-2
cdr3_nt: TGTGCCAGCAGCAGGGACTCCCTGGGCGAGCAGTACTTC
cdr3_aa: CASSRDSLGEQYF

d_call: TRBD1
j_call: TRBJ1-1
clone_size: .
v_call: TRBV18
cdr3_nt: TGTGCCAGCTCACTGGGACAGGGGGCGGCTTTCTTT
cdr3_aa: CASSLGQGAAFF

d_call: .
j_call: TRBJ1-3
clone_size: once
v_call: TRBV4-3
cdr3_nt: TGCGCCAGCAGCCAAGTGAACACCTTCTCTGGAAACACCATATATTTT
cdr3_aa: CASSQVNTFSGNTIYF

d_call: .
j_call: TRBJ2-2
clone_size: medium-sized
v_call: TRBV2
cdr3_nt: TGTGCCAGCATCGTGGGCGGAGCAAACACCGGGGAGCTGTTTTTT
cdr3_aa: CASIVGGANTGELFF

d_call: .
j_call: TRBJ2-1
clone_size: .
v_call: TRBV6-4
cdr3_nt: TGTGCCAGCAGTTCGACAGGATTGTACAATGAGCAGTTCTTC
cdr3_aa: CASSSTGLYNEQFF

d_call: .
j_call: TRBJ2-3
clone_size: few
v_call: TRBV6-2/TRBV6-3
cdr3_nt: TGTGCCAGCAGTGAGTTGACAGAGACAGATACGCAGTATTTT
cdr3_aa: CASSELTETDTQYF

d_call: .
j_call: TRBJ1-4
clone_size: .
v_call: TRBV7-9
cdr3_nt: TGTGCCAGCAGCCTGGGACCCCTGGGTGAAAAACTGTTTTTT
cdr3_aa: CASSLGPLGEKLFF

d_call: TRBD1
j_call: TRBJ2-1
clone_size: .
v_call: TRBV5-1
cdr3_nt: TGCGCCAGCAGCCGTGACAGGGGATCCTACAATGAGCAGTTCTTC
cdr3_aa: CASSRDRGSYNEQFF

d_call: TRBD2
j_call: TRBJ2-1
clone_size: once
v_call: TRBV5-1
cdr3_nt: TGCGCCAGCTCATGGGGGGGACTAGCGGGATATAATGAGCAGTTCTTC
cdr3_aa: CASSWGGLAGYNEQFF

d_call: .
j_call: TRBJ1-2
clone_size: once
v_call: TRBV7-9
cdr3_nt: TGTGCCAGCACCGAGGCGCCTGGCTACACCTTC
cdr3_aa: CASTEAPGYTF

d_call: .
j_call: TRBJ2-7
clone_size: few
v_call: TRBV14
cdr3_nt: TGTGCCAGCAGCCAAGCCAATTACGAGCAGTACTTC
cdr3_aa: CASSQANYEQYF

d_call: .
j_call: TRBJ1-1
clone_size: .
v_call: TRBV4-1
cdr3_nt: TGCGCCAGCAGCGGAGGTTATGAAGCTTTCTTT
cdr3_aa: CASSGGYEAFF

d_call: TRBD2
j_call: TRBJ2-2
clone_size: .
v_call: TRBV5-1
cdr3_nt: TGCGCCAGCAGCTTGGCCCCAATGACTAGCCGGGAGCTGTTTTTT
cdr3_aa: CASSLAPMTSRELFF

d_call: .
j_call: TRBJ2-5
clone_size: .
v_call: TRBV19
cdr3_nt: TGTGCCAGTAGTAGCGGGACCTTTCCAGAGACCCAGTACTTC
cdr3_aa: CASSSGTFPETQYF

d_call: .
j_call: TRBJ1-5
clone_size: .
v_call: TRBV7-2
cdr3_nt: TGTGCCAGCAGCCCCCAGGGTCCCACGGAGCCCCAGCATTTT
cdr3_aa: CASSPQGPTEPQHF

d_call: .
j_call: TRBJ2-3
clone_size: .
v_call: TRBV27
cdr3_nt: TGTGCCAGCAGTTATGTGGGATGGGACACAGATACGCAGTATTTT
cdr3_aa: CASSYVGWDTDTQYF

d_call: TRBD1
j_call: TRBJ1-5
clone_size: .
v_call: TRBV18
cdr3_nt: TGTGCCAGCTCACCCGATTACACCGGACAGGGCTCGGGCAATCAGCCCCAGCATTTT
cdr3_aa: CASSPDYTGQGSGNQPQHF

d_call: .
j_call: TRBJ1-5
clone_size: .
v_call: TRBV6-4
cdr3_nt: TGTGCCAGCAGTGACTCGGGGGGGGATCAGCCCCAGCATTTT
cdr3_aa: CASSDSGGDQPQHF

d_call: .
j_call: TRBJ2-3
clone_size: .
v_call: TRBV7-3
cdr3_nt: TGTGCCAGCAGCTTAGGGGCGGATACGCAGTATTTT
cdr3_aa: CASSLGADTQYF

d_call: TRBD1
j_call: TRBJ2-1
clone_size: .
v_call: TRBV25-1
cdr3_nt: TGTGCTCCGGAGAAAGACAGGGTTGTCTATGAGCAGTTCTTC
cdr3_aa: CAPEKDRVVYEQFF

d_call: .
j_call: TRBJ2-7
clone_size: .
v_call: TRBV11-2
cdr3_nt: TGTGCCAGCAGCTTAAATGCCGACCCCTACGAGCAGTACTTC
cdr3_aa: CASSLNADPYEQYF

d_call: .
j_call: TRBJ1-4
clone_size: .
v_call: TRBV9
cdr3_nt: TGTGCCAGCAGCCTAACCGCAGGGTTGGGAAATGAAAAACTGTTTTTT
cdr3_aa: CASSLTAGLGNEKLFF

d_call: .
j_call: TRBJ2-7
clone_size: .
v_call: TRBV25-1
cdr3_nt: TGTGCCAGCAGGACATCCACCTACGAGCAGTACTTC
cdr3_aa: CASRTSTYEQYF

d_call: .
j_call: TRBJ1-5
clone_size: once
v_call: TRBV7-2
cdr3_nt: TGTGCCAGCAGGGTAGGGGGGATTAGCAATCAGCCCCAGCATTTT
cdr3_aa: CASRVGGISNQPQHF

d_call: .
j_call: TRBJ1-2
clone_size: .
v_call: TRBV10-1
cdr3_nt: TGCGCCAGCAGTGGGGACACCGCCTCGGGCTATGGCTACACCTTC
cdr3_aa: CASSGDTASGYGYTF

d_call: TRBD1
j_call: TRBJ1-3
clone_size: .
v_call: TRBV29-1
cdr3_nt: TGCAGCGTTGGAAGCCAGGGGGATGGAAACACCATATATTTT
cdr3_aa: CSVGSQGDGNTIYF

d_call: .
j_call: TRBJ1-3
clone_size: .
v_call: TRBV5-1
cdr3_nt: TGCGCCAGCAGCCCTGCGGTCAACGCCGGAAACACCATATATTTT
cdr3_aa: CASSPAVNAGNTIYF

d_call: .
j_call: TRBJ1-5
clone_size: .
v_call: TRBV19
cdr3_nt: TGTGCCAGTTCTGAAGTTAGCAATCAGCCCCAGCATTTT
cdr3_aa: CASSEVSNQPQHF

d_call: TRBD1
j_call: TRBJ2-5
clone_size: .
v_call: TRBV19
cdr3_nt: TGTGCCAGTACCGGGACAGGGGCCTTGGAGACCCAGTACTTC
cdr3_aa: CASTGTGALETQYF

d_call: .
j_call: TRBJ1-3
clone_size: .
v_call: TRBV7-9
cdr3_nt: TGTGCCAGCAGCTTAGTAGAATCTAACTCTGGAAACACCATATATTTT
cdr3_aa: CASSLVESNSGNTIYF

d_call: TRBD1
j_call: TRBJ2-2
clone_size: .
v_call: TRBV5-4
cdr3_nt: TGTGCCAGCAGCCCAGGACAGGGGAACACCGGGGAGCTGTTTTTT
cdr3_aa: CASSPGQGNTGELFF

d_call: .
j_call: TRBJ1-1
clone_size: .
v_call: TRBV12-5
cdr3_nt: TGTGCTAGTGGTTTTCCCCTGGGGGACGGGACATTGAACACTGAAGCTTTCTTT
cdr3_aa: CASGFPLGDGTLNTEAFF

d_call: .
j_call: TRBJ2-3
clone_size: .
v_call: TRBV30
cdr3_nt: TGTGCCTGGAGGGCTGGACAGACCACAGATACGCAGTATTTT
cdr3_aa: CAWRAGQTTDTQYF

d_call: TRBD1
j_call: TRBJ1-1
clone_size: .
v_call: TRBV11-2
cdr3_nt: TGTGCCAGCAGCTTAGATAGCCCAGACAGGGACACTGAAGCTTTCTTT
cdr3_aa: CASSLDSPDRDTEAFF

d_call: TRBD1
j_call: TRBJ2-7
clone_size: few
v_call: TRBV5-5
cdr3_nt: TGTGCCAGCAGCTTGCGGGGGGACAGGGAGTACGAGCAGTACTTC
cdr3_aa: CASSLRGDREYEQYF

d_call: TRBD1
j_call: TRBJ1-1
clone_size: .
v_call: TRBV9
cdr3_nt: TGTGCCAGCAGACCAGGGGGAGGGAACACTGAAGCTTTCTTT
cdr3_aa: CASRPGGGNTEAFF

d_call: .
j_call: TRBJ2-7
clone_size: .
v_call: TRBV13
cdr3_nt: TGTGCCAGCAGCCCGAGACTAGGTTCCGACGAGCAGTACTTC
cdr3_aa: CASSPRLGSDEQYF

d_call: TRBD1
j_call: TRBJ2-5
clone_size: .
v_call: TRBV27
cdr3_nt: TGTGCCAGCAGTTTGACAGGGGGTAAAGAGACCCAGTACTTC
cdr3_aa: CASSLTGGKETQYF

d_call: .
j_call: TRBJ1-2
clone_size: .
v_call: TRBV20-1
cdr3_nt: TGCAGTGCTAGTATATCAGGGGAGGGCGGCTACACCTTC
cdr3_aa: CSASISGEGGYTF

d_call: .
j_call: TRBJ1-5
clone_size: .
v_call: TRBV3-1/TRBV3-2
cdr3_nt: TGTGCCAGCAGCTCCGGTATGGACAGGCCCCAGCATTTT
cdr3_aa: CASSSGMDRPQHF

d_call: .
j_call: TRBJ1-1
clone_size: .
v_call: TRBV3-1/TRBV3-2
cdr3_nt: TGTGCCAGCAGCCAAGATCAGGGAGGGCATCGAACAGGGGCTTTCTTT
cdr3_aa: CASSQDQGGHRTGAFF

d_call: TRBD1
j_call: TRBJ2-7
clone_size: .
v_call: TRBV28
cdr3_nt: TGTGCCAGCAGTGACCCGGGACAGGGGTCCTACGAGCAGTACTTC
cdr3_aa: CASSDPGQGSYEQYF

d_call: .
j_call: TRBJ2-7
clone_size: .
v_call: TRBV23-1
cdr3_nt: TGCGCCAGCAGTCTTTATTTTTGGCCTTTCAGGTACGAGCAGTACTTC
cdr3_aa: CASSLYFWPFRYEQYF

d_call: .
j_call: TRBJ1-1
clone_size: .
v_call: TRBV12-5
cdr3_nt: TGTGCTAGTGGTTTGACAGGTAACACTGAAGCTTTCTTT
cdr3_aa: CASGLTGNTEAFF

d_call: TRBD1
j_call: TRBJ2-7
clone_size: .
v_call: TRBV5-8
cdr3_nt: TGTGCCAGCAGCTTGGAAGGACAGGGGGACGAGCAGTACTTC
cdr3_aa: CASSLEGQGDEQYF

d_call: .
j_call: TRBJ2-7
clone_size: .
v_call: TRBV5-1
cdr3_nt: TGCGCCAGCAGCTTGGGTTCTCAAGGAGGCGAGCAGTACTTC
cdr3_aa: CASSLGSQGGEQYF

d_call: .
j_call: TRBJ1-3
clone_size: .
v_call: TRBV27
cdr3_nt: TGTGCCAGCAGTTTAAACATTGGAAACACCATATATTTT
cdr3_aa: CASSLNIGNTIYF